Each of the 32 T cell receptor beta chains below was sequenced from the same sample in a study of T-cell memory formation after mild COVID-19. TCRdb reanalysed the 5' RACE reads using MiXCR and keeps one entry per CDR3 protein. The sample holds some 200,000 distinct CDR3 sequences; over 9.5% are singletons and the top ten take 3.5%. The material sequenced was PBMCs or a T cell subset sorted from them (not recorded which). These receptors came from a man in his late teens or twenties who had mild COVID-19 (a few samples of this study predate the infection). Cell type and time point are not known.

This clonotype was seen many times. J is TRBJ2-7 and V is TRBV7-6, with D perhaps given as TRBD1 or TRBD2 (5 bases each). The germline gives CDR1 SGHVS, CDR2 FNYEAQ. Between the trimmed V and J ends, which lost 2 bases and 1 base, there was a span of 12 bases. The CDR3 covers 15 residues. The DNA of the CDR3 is TGTGCCAGCAGCTTATCCGGGACGGCGTCCTACGAGCAGTACTTC. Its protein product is CASSLSGTASYEQYF.

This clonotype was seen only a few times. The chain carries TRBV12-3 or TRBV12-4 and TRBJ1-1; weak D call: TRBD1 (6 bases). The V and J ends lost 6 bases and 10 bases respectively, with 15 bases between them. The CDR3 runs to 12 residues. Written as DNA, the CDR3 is TGTGCCAGCAGCCGAAGGGGGGCAGGAGCTTTCTTT. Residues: CASSRRGAGAFF.

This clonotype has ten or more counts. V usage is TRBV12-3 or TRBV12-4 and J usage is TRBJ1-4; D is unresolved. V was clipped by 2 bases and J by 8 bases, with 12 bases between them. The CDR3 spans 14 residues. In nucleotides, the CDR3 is TGTGCCAGCAGTTTAAGAGATGGCGGAGAAAAACTGTTTTTT. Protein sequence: CASSLRDGGEKLFF.

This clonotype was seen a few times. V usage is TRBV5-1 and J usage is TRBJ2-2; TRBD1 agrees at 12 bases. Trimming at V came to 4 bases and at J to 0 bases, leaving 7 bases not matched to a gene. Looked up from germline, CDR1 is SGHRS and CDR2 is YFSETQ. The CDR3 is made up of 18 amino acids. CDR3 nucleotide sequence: TGCGCCAGCAGCCGCCGGGACAGGGGGCAGACGAACACCGGGGAGCTGTTTTTT. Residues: CASSRRDRGQTNTGELFF.

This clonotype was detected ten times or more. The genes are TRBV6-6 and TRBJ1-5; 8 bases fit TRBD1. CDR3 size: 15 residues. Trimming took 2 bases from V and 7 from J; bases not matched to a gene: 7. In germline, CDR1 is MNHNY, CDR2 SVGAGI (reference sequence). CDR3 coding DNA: TGTGCCAGCAGTTACACCGACAGACAGGGGCAGCCCCAGCATTTT. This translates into CASSYTDRQGQPQHF.

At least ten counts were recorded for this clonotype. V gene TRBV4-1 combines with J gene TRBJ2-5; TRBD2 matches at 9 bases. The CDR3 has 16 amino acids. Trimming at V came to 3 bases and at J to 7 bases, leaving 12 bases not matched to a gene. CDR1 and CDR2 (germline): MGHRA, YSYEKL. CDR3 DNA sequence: TGCGCCAGCAGCCAGGAGACTAGCGGAGGATTTTGGACCCAGTACTTC. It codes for CASSQETSGGFWTQYF.

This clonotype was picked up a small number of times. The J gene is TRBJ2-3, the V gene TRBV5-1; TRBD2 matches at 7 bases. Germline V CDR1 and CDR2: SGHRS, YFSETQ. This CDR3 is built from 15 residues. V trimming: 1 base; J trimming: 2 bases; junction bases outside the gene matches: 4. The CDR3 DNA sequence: TGCGCCAGCAGCTTGAGCCTAGCGGTCACAGATACGCAGTATTTT. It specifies CASSLSLAVTDTQYF.

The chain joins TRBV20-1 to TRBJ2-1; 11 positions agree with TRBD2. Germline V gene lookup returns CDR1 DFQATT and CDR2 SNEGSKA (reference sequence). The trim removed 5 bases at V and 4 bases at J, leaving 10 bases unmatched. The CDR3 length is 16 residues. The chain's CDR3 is CSAHPDSGGDYNEQFF. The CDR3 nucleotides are TGCAGTGCTCACCCTGATAGCGGGGGGGATTACAATGAGCAGTTCTTC.

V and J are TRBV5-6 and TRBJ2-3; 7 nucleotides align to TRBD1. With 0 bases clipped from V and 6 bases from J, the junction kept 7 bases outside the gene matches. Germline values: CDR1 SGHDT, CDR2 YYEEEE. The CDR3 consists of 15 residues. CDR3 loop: CASSLGVPGQDTQYF. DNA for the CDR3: TGTGCCAGCAGCTTGGGCGTTCCGGGACAGGATACGCAGTATTTT. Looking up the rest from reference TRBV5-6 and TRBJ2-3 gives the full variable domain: DAGVTQSPTHLIKTRGQQVTLRCSPKSGHDTVSWYQQALGQGPQFIFQYYEEEERQRGNFPDRFSGHQFPNYSSELNVNALLLGDSALYLCASSLGVPGQDTQYFGPGTRLTVL.

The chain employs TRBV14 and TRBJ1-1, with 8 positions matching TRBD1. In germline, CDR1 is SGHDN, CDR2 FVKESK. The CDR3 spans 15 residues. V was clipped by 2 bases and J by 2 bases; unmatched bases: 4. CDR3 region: CASSQRTGSNTEAFF. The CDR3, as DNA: TGTGCCAGCAGCCAAAGGACAGGGAGTAACACTGAAGCTTTCTTT.

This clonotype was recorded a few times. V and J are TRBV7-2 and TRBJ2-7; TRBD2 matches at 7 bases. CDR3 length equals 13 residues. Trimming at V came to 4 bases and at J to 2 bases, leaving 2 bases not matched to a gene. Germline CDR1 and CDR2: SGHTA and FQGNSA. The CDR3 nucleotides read TGTGCCAGCAGCTGGGGGACTACCTACGAGCAGTACGTC. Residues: CASSWGTTYEQYV.

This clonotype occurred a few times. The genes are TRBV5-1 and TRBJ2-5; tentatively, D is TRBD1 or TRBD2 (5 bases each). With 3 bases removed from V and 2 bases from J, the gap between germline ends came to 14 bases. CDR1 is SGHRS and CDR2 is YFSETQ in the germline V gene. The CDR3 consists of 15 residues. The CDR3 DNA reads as TGCGCCAGCAGCTATAGGGGAGAGAGGCAAGAGACCCAGTACTTC. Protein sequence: CASSYRGERQETQYF.

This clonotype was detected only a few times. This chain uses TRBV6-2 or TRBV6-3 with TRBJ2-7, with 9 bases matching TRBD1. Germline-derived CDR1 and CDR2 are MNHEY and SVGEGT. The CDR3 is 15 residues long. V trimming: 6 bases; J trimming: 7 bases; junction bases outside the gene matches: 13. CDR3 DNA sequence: TGTGCCAGCAGCGATCCACAGGGGGCGGTTTTTGAGCAGTACGTC. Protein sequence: CASSDPQGAVFEQYV.

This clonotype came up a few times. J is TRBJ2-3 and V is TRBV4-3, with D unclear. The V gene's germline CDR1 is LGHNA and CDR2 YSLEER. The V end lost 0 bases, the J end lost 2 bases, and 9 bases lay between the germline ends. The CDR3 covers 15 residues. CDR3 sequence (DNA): TGCGCCAGCAGCCAAGACAAGCCCCCCACAGATACGCAGTATTTT. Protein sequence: CASSQDKPPTDTQYF.

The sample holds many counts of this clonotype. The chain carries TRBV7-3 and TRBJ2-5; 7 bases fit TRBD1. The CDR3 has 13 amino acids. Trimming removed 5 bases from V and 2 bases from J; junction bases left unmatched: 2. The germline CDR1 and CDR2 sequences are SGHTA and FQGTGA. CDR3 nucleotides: TGTGCCAGCAGCCAGGGACAGCAAGAGACCCAGTACTTC. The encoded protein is CASSQGQQETQYF. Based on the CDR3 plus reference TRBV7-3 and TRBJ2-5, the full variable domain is GAGVSQTPSNKVTEKGKYVELRCDPISGHTALYWYRQSLGQGPEFLIYFQGTGAADDSGLPNDRFFAVRPEGSVSTLKIQRTERGDSAVYLCASSQGQQETQYFGPGTRLLVL.

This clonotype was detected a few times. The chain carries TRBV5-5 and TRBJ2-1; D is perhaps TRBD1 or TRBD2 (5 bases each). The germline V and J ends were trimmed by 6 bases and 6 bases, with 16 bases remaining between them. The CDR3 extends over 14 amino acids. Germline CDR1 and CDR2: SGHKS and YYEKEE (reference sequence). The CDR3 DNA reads TGTGCCAGCACCGGGGCGGGCCGGTTCAATGAGCAGTTCTTC. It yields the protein CASTGAGRFNEQFF. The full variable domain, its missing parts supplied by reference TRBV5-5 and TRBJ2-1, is DAGVTQSPTHLIKTRGQQVTLRCSPISGHKSVSWYQQVLGQGPQFIFQYYEKEERGRGNFPDRFSARQFPNYSSELNVNALLLGDSALYLCASTGAGRFNEQFFGPGTRLTVL.

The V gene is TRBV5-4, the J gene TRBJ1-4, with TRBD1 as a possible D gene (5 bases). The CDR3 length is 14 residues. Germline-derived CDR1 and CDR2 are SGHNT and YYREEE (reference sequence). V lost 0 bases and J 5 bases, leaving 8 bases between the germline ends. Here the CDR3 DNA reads TGTGCCAGCAGCTTGGACAAGGGGAATGAAAAACTGTTTTTT. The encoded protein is CASSLDKGNEKLFF.

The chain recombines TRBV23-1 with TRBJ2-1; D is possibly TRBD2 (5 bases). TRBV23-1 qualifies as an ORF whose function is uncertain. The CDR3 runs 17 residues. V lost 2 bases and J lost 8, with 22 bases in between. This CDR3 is CASSQPLGECLFHEQFF. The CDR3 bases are TGCGCCAGCAGTCAACCTCTCGGGGAGTGCCTATTCCATGAGCAGTTCTTC.

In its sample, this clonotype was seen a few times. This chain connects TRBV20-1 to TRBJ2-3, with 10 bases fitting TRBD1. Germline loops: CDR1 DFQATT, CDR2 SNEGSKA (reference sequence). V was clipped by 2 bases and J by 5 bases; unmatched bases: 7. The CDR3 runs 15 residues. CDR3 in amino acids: CSARLDRGKVDTQYF. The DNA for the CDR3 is TGCAGTGCTAGACTGGACAGGGGGAAGGTAGATACGCAGTATTTT.

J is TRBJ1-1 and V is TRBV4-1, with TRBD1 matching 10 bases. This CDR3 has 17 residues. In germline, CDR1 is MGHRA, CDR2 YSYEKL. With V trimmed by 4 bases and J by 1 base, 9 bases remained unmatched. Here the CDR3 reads CASSRMTGGQRNTEAFF. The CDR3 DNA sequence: TGCGCCAGCAGCCGGATGACAGGGGGCCAAAGGAACACTGAAGCTTTCTTT.

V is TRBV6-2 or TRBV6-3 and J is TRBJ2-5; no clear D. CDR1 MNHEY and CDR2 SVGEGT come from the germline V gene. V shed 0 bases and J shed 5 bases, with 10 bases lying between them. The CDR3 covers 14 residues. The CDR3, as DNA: TGTGCCAGCAGTTACTCGCAAATGGGGGAGACCCAGTACTTC. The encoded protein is CASSYSQMGETQYF.

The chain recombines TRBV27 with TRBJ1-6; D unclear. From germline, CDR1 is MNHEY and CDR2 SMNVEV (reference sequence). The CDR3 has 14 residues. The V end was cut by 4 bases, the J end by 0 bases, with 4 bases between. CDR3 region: CASSWSSYNSPLHF. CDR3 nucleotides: TGTGCCAGCAGTTGGAGCTCCTATAATTCACCCCTCCACTTT.

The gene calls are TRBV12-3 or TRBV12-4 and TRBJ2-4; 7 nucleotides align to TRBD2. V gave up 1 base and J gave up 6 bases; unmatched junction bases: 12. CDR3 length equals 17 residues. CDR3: CASSLVLGGVGGNIQYF. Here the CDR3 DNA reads TGTGCCAGCAGTTTAGTACTTGGGGGGGTCGGGGGAAACATTCAGTACTTC.

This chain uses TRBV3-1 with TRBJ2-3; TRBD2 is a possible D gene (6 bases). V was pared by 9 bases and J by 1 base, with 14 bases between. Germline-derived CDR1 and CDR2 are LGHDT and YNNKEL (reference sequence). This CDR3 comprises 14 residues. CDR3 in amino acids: CASGGGRRTDTQYF. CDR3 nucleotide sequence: TGTGCCAGTGGAGGAGGGCGGCGCACAGATACGCAGTATTTT.

The CDR3 sequence is CAISESRENTEAFF. CDR3 bases: TGTGCCATCAGTGAGTCGCGAGAGAACACTGAAGCTTTCTTT. The chain joins TRBV10-3 to TRBJ1-1, with no clear D. Trimming stripped 0 bases from V and 1 base from J, with 6 bases between. The germline CDR1 and CDR2 sequences are ENHRY and SYGVKD. The CDR3 has 14 residues.

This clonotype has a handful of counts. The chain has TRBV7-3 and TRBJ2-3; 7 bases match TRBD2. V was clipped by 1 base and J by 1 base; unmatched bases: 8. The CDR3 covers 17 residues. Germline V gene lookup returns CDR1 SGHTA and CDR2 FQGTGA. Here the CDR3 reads CASSLKGQLAGTDTQYF. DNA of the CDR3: TGTGCCAGCAGCTTAAAGGGTCAGCTAGCGGGCACAGATACGCAGTATTTT.

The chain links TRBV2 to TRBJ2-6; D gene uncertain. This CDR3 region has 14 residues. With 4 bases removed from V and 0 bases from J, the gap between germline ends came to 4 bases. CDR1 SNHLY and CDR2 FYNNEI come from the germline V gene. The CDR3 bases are TGTGCCAGCAGTGGGCCCTCTGGGGCCAACGTCCTGACTTTC. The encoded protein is CASSGPSGANVLTF.

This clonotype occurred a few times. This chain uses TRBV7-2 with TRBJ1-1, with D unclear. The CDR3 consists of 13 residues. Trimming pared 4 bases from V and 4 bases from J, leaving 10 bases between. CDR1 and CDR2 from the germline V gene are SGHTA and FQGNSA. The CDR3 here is CASSSEKSTEAFF. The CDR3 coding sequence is TGTGCCAGCAGCTCCGAAAAAAGCACTGAAGCTTTCTTT.

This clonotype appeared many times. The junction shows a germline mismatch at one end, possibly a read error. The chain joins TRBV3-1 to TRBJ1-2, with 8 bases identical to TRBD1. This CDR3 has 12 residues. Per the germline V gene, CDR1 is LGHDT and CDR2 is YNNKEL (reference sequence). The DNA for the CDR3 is TGTGCCAGCAGCCAAGGAACCGGGACAGGTCGCTTC. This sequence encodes CASSQGTGTGRF.

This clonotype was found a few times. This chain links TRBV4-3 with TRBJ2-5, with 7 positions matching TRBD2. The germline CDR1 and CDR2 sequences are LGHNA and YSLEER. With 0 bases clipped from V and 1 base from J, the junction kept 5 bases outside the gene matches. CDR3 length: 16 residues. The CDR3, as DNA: TGCGCCAGCAGCCAAGATAAGGCTAGCGGCCAAGAGACCCAGTACTTC. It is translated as CASSQDKASGQETQYF.

CDR3 sequence (DNA): TGTGCCAGCAGCTTAGGGGGCATTCGGCCCCAGCATTTT. Translation: CASSLGGIRPQHF. V gene TRBV7-4 combines with J gene TRBJ1-5; tentative D call: TRBD1 (5 bases). Per germline, CDR1 SGHVT and CDR2 SQSDAQ. This CDR3 contains 13 residues. The V end was cut by 1 base, the J end by 9 bases, with 10 bases between.

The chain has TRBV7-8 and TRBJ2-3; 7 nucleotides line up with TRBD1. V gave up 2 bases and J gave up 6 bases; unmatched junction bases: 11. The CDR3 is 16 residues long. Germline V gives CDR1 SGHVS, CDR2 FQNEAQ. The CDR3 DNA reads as TGTGCCAGCAGCTTAAACACAGGGGCGGGTTTGGATACGCAGTATTTT. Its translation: CASSLNTGAGLDTQYF. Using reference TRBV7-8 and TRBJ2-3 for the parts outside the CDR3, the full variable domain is GAGVSQSPRYKVAKRGQDVALRCDPISGHVSLFWYQQALGQGPEFLTYFQNEAQLDKSGLPSDRFFAERPEGSVSTLKIQRTQQEDSAVYLCASSLNTGAGLDTQYFGPGTRLTVL.